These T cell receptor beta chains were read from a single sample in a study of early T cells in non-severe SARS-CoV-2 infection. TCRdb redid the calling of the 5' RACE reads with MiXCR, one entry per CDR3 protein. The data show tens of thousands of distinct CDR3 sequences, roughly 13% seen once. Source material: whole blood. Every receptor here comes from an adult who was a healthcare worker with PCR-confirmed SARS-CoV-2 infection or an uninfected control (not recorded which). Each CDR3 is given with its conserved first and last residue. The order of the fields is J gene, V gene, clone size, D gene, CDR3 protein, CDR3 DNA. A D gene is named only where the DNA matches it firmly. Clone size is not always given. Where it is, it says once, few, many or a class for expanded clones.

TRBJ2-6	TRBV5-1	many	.	CASSLADGYGANVLTF	TGCGCCAGCAGCTTGGCGGACGGATATGGGGCCAACGTCCTGACTTTC
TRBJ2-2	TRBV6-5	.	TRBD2	CASSYRLAERTGELFF	TGTGCCAGCAGCTATCGGCTAGCGGAAAGGACCGGGGAGCTGTTTTTT
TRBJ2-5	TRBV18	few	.	CASSPRRGLEETQYF	TGTGCCAGCTCACCACGGAGAGGGCTCGAAGAGACCCAGTACTTC
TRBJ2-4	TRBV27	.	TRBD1	CASSFGQGALNIQYF	TGTGCCAGCAGTTTCGGACAGGGGGCGCTGAACATTCAGTACTTC
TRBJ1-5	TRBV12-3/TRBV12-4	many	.	CASSLDSNQPQHF	TGTGCCAGCAGTCTAGATAGCAATCAGCCCCAGCATTTT
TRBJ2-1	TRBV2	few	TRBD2	CASSVSLAGFNEQFF	TGTGCCAGCAGTGTTAGTCTAGCGGGCTTCAATGAGCAGTTCTTC
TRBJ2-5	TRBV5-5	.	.	CASSLGLAALQETQYF	TGTGCCAGCAGCTTGGGCTTAGCGGCCCTCCAAGAGACCCAGTACTTC
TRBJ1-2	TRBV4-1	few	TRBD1	CASSQGGRGPSNYGYTF	TGCGCCAGCAGCCAAGGGGGCAGGGGGCCTTCTAACTATGGCTACACCTTC
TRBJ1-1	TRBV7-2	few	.	CASSKTPGEAFF	TGTGCCAGCAGCAAGACTCCGGGAGAAGCTTTCTTT
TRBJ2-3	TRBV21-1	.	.	CASSRVNGRSTDTQYF	TGTGCCAGCAGCAGGGTAAACGGACGCAGCACAGATACGCAGTATTTT
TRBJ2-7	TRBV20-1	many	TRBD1	CSARDPGTGKDPYEQYF	TGCAGTGCTAGAGATCCTGGGACAGGGAAAGATCCCTACGAGCAGTACTTC
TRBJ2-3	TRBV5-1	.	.	CASSLAPRDTQYF	TGCGCCAGCAGCTTGGCCCCCCGGGATACGCAGTATTTT
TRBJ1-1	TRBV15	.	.	CATSRDRGARGTEAFF	TGTGCCACCAGCAGAGATCGTGGGGCGCGAGGGACTGAAGCTTTCTTT
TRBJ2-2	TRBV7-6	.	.	CASRQDSANTGELFF	TGTGCCAGCAGACAAGACAGCGCTAACACCGGGGAGCTGTTTTTT
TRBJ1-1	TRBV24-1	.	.	CATSDHKNTEAFF	TGTGCCACCAGTGATCACAAGAACACTGAAGCTTTCTTT
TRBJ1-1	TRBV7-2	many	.	CASSRDGLNTEAFF	TGTGCCAGCAGTAGGGACGGCCTGAACACTGAAGCTTTCTTT
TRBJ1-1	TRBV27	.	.	CASSSWSMNTEAFF	TGTGCCAGCAGTTCCTGGAGCATGAACACTGAAGCTTTCTTT
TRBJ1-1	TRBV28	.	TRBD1	CASTDLGQVGAFF	TGTGCCAGCACCGACCTAGGACAGGTGGGGGCTTTCTTT
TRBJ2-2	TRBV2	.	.	CASSEGWQGNTGELFF	TGTGCCAGCAGTGAAGGCTGGCAGGGTAACACCGGGGAGCTGTTTTTT
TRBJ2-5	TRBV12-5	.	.	CASEGGGETQYF	TGTGCTAGTGAGGGGGGCGGTGAGACCCAGTACTTC
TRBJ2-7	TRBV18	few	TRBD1	CASSPGTGGVYEQYF	TGTGCCAGCTCGCCCGGGACAGGGGGCGTTTACGAGCAGTACTTC
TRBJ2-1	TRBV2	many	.	CASSDPNVRIEQFF	TGTGCCAGCAGTGACCCCAACGTCCGGATTGAGCAGTTCTTC
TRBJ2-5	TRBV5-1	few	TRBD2	CASRIGAGRRETQYF	TGCGCCAGCAGGATAGGAGCGGGGAGGCGAGAGACCCAGTACTTC
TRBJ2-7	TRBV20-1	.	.	CSASRQGSEQYF	TGCAGTGCTAGCAGGCAGGGATCCGAGCAGTACTTC